This T cell receptor beta chain was observed in a study of beta chain features in type 1 diabetes. About this clone itself: What it binds is unknown.

The authors took one heparinised blood draw, averaging approximately 0.12 L, from each donor. This CDR3 has 13 residues. Trimming cost V 3 bases and J 8 bases, with 16 bases left between them. Germline V gene sequence: CDR1 GTSNPN, CDR2 SVGIG (reference sequence). Study-level results: Any role of HLA type in TCRB rearrangement remained unresolved here.

Isolated RNA was reverse transcribed in full, so expressed TCRB transcripts were sequenced. Here immunoSEQ multiplex PCR was the method, and the copy in TCRdb shows in-frame clones only, minus some. The sample has about 230,000 clones, 9% to 10% seen once. Material for sequencing was naive CD4+ T cells from blood. The TCR was taken from a woman between 18 and 29 years old in good health. The V call is TRBV30, the J call TRBJ1-2, with D uncertain. In DNA, the CDR3 is TGTGCCTGGAGCCAGTCTTGGGCGGGAGGCTACACCTTC. This encodes CAWSQSWAGGYTF.